The rows below give T cell receptor beta chains drawn from one sample of a study of CD8+CD57+ T cells in acquired aplastic anemia. TCRdb re-called the reads with MiXCR, one entry per CDR3 protein. The sample holds 250,000 to 350,000 distinct CDR3 sequences, roughly 59% seen once. What was sequenced was sorted CD4+, CD8+, or CD8+CD57+ T cells (not recorded which) from PBMCs. The receptor source for this set is a human donor with aplastic anemia. Each CDR3 is given with its conserved first and last residue. A D gene is named only where the DNA matches it firmly. A clone size is listed for some rows: how often the clone was seen (once, few, many), or a class if it is expanded.

v_call	d_call	j_call	clone_size	cdr3_length	cdr3_nt	cdr3_aa
TRBV12-3/TRBV12-4	NA	TRBJ2-6	many	17	TGTGCCAGCAGTTCGGACGGTGCCCTCTCTGGGGCCAACGTCCTGACTTTC	CASSSDGALSGANVLTF
TRBV2	TRBD2	TRBJ2-1	NA	15	TGTGCCAGCCAGGCTAGCGGGGGGGCCTCCAATGAGCAGTTCTTC	CASQASGGASNEQFF
TRBV10-3	NA	TRBJ1-2	NA	13	TGTGCCATCAGTGAGAGGGGGGGGTATGGCTACACCTTC	CAISERGGYGYTF
TRBV19	NA	TRBJ2-7	NA	15	TGTGCCAGTAGCGCCCGGTGGACCGGAGTCTACGAGCAGTACTTC	CASSARWTGVYEQYF
TRBV16	TRBD2	TRBJ2-1	NA	16	TGTGCCAGCAGCCAATCTGGCGGGGGGACCTACAATGAGCAGTTCTTC	CASSQSGGGTYNEQFF
TRBV10-3	NA	TRBJ1-2	NA	13	TGTGCCATCAGTGCGGGGGCAGTAAGTGGCTACACCTTC	CAISAGAVSGYTF
TRBV15	NA	TRBJ1-2	NA	16	TGTGCCACCAGCAGAGATCGGACGGGAAGGGGGTATGGCTACACCTTC	CATSRDRTGRGYGYTF
TRBV29-1	NA	TRBJ2-2	NA	13	TGCAGCGTTCGTAGGGGGGGGACCGGGGAGCTGTTTTTT	CSVRRGGTGELFF
TRBV7-9	NA	TRBJ2-1	many	13	TGTGCCAGCAGCTTAGATTCGTTTGAGAGACAGTTCTTC	CASSLDSFERQFF
TRBV7-2	TRBD2	TRBJ2-5	NA	16	TGTGCCAGCAGCACACTAGCGGGGGGGCGGGTAGAGACCCAGTACTTC	CASSTLAGGRVETQYF
TRBV7-3	NA	TRBJ2-6	NA	16	TGTGCCAGCAGCTTACGGGGGGCGACTGGGGCCAACGTCCTGACTTTC	CASSLRGATGANVLTF
TRBV7-9	TRBD2	TRBJ2-2	many	15	TGTGCCAGCAGCCAAAGGGGAGGGGTCACCGGGGAGCTGTTTTTT	CASSQRGGVTGELFF
TRBV10-1	TRBD2	TRBJ2-7	NA	13	TGCGCCAGCAGTGAAGGACTAGTCGGCGAGCAGTACTTC	CASSEGLVGEQYF
TRBV10-3	NA	TRBJ2-2	NA	15	TGTGCCATCAGTGAGTTAGGACCGAACACCGGGGAGCTGTTTTTT	CAISELGPNTGELFF
TRBV10-1	TRBD2	TRBJ2-1	NA	16	TGCGCCAGCATCATGATAGCGGGAGGGCGAAGGGGTGAGCAGTTCTTC	CASIMIAGGRRGEQFF
TRBV7-9	NA	TRBJ2-4	many	13	TGTGCCAGCAGCTTAGATATGTGGAACATTCAGTACTTC	CASSLDMWNIQYF
TRBV7-9	NA	TRBJ1-6	few	14	TGTGCCAGCAGCCGACAGGCCGACGGTTCACCCCTCCACTTT	CASSRQADGSPLHF
TRBV9	NA	TRBJ2-7	NA	13	TGTGCCAGCAGCGTAGACTCGATGGACGAGCAGTACTTC	CASSVDSMDEQYF
TRBV20-1	TRBD1	TRBJ2-7	NA	15	TGCAGTGCTAGAGACCGGGACAGATCGAACGACGAGCAGTACTTC	CSARDRDRSNDEQYF
TRBV10-3	TRBD1	TRBJ2-7	NA	14	TGTGCCATCACCCGACAGGGTGTGTCTGACGAGCAGTACTTC	CAITRQGVSDEQYF
TRBV6-4	TRBD1	TRBJ2-6	NA	16	TGTGCCAGCAGTGACTCGACAGGGCACGGGGCCAACGTCCTGACTTTC	CASSDSTGHGANVLTF
TRBV20-1	TRBD1	TRBJ1-1	many	15	TGCAGTGCATCGACAGGGGGCGCGGTGAACACTGAAGCTTTCTTT	CSASTGGAVNTEAFF
TRBV18	TRBD2	TRBJ2-5	many	15	TGTGCCAGCTCACCACTAGCGGGAGAAGTCGTGACCCAGTACTTC	CASSPLAGEVVTQYF
TRBV29-1	NA	TRBJ2-7	NA	13	TGCAGCGTTGGTCTCCAGACTCCCGGCGAGCAGTACTTC	CSVGLQTPGEQYF
TRBV20-1	NA	TRBJ2-1	many	15	TGCAGTGCTAGAGCCCCGCGGGCCTCCTACAATGAGCAGTTCTTC	CSARAPRASYNEQFF
TRBV14	NA	TRBJ2-7	NA	14	TGTGCCAGCAGCCAGCCGGGCAGAGGGTACGAGCAGTACTTC	CASSQPGRGYEQYF
TRBV2	NA	TRBJ2-3	NA	15	TGTGCCAGCAGTGAAGTGAGTATTGCGAGGAGTACGCAGTATTTT	CASSEVSIARSTQYF
TRBV7-7	NA	TRBJ2-1	NA	15	TGTGCTAGCAGCTTAGGCAGGGCTGCCTACAATGAGCAGTTCTTC	CASSLGRAAYNEQFF
TRBV5-6	TRBD1	TRBJ2-3	once	16	TGTGCCAGCAGCTTCAGGGGGACAGGGGCAACAGATACGCAGTATTTT	CASSFRGTGATDTQYF
TRBV9	NA	TRBJ2-1	NA	13	TGTGCCAGCAGCGTAGACCCCACTAATGAGCAGTTCTTC	CASSVDPTNEQFF
TRBV7-9	NA	TRBJ2-1	NA	11	TGTGCCAGCAGCAATGACAATGAGCAGTTCTTC	CASSNDNEQFF
TRBV10-3	NA	TRBJ2-7	many	14	TGTGCCATCAGTGGGCGGCAGGAATCCTACGAGCAGTACTTC	CAISGRQESYEQYF
TRBV7-7	NA	TRBJ2-5	NA	16	TGTGCTAGCAGCTTAGCGGCAGGGAGGCTCCAAGAGACCCAGTACTTC	CASSLAAGRLQETQYF
TRBV12-3/TRBV12-4	TRBD1	TRBJ1-2	NA	14	TGTGCCAGCAGATTACAGGGGGGGGACTATGGCTACACCTTC	CASRLQGGDYGYTF
TRBV19	TRBD1	TRBJ2-3	NA	16	TGTGCCAGTAGTAGATCGGGACAGGGAATGTACAATGAGCAGTATTTT	CASSRSGQGMYNEQYF
TRBV7-9	TRBD1	TRBJ1-2	few	13	TGTGCCAGCAGCTCCGGACAGGGGCAAGGCTACACCTTC	CASSSGQGQGYTF
TRBV6-5	NA	TRBJ2-7	many	12	TGTGCCAGCAGATCATGGGTCTACGAGCAGTACTTC	CASRSWVYEQYF
TRBV5-1	TRBD1	TRBJ2-7	NA	17	TGCGCCAGCAGCGAACAGGGACAGGGTACCGGATCCTACGAGCAGTACTTC	CASSEQGQGTGSYEQYF